A selection of T cell receptor beta chains follows, all from one sample in a study of T cells in localized non-small cell lung cancer. Sequenced by immunoSEQ multiplex PCR; TCRdb stores in-frame clones only, minus some. Seen here are roughly 2,700 clones, 30% to 35% observed once, and the top ten hold just over 14%. The specimen comprised lung tumor tissue, sampled before any cancer treatment. All receptors derive from a man aged 35 to 69 with stage II lung adenocarcinoma. Each CDR3 is given with its conserved first and last residue. The order of the fields is clone size, V gene, J gene, CDR3 protein. Some rows have no size entry. The others give once, few or many, or a class for an expanded clone.

>.|TRBV9|TRBJ2-3
CASSYSTDTQYF
>.|TRBV14|TRBJ1-1
CASSQDRGNLNTEAFF
>few|TRBV30|TRBJ2-3
CAWSSPGTPPGDTQYF
>.|TRBV15|TRBJ1-5
CATSRDGSGVSGQPQHF
>once|TRBV5-1|TRBJ1-4
CVSSLGGTGEKLFF
>few|TRBV6-7|TRBJ2-3
CASSLLRTDTQYF
>.|TRBV11-3|TRBJ2-7
CASSSPETGAYEQYF
>few|TRBV29-1|TRBJ1-3
CSVTRDGNTIYF
>large|TRBV19|TRBJ2-3
CASSSLAGTDTQYF
>.|TRBV28|TRBJ1-4
CASSLSPTEKLFF
>few|TRBV6-8|TRBJ1-1
CASSYEHHTEAFF